The clone carrying this TCR beta chain has ten or more counts. Its target is not known. The germline V and J ends were trimmed by 4 bases and 2 bases, with 11 bases remaining between them. This CDR3 is built from 15 residues. Germline values: CDR1 SGHTA, CDR2 FQGTGA. The data were obtained in a study of Graves' ophthalmopathy and Graves' hyperthyroidism. Study observations and caveats: In blood, most expanded thyroid clonotypes above 0.001 frequency were also detected.

Amplification from RNA transcripts yielded the TCR beta CDR3 regions. An initial RT-PCR round employing HTBI primers preceded a second-round multiplex PCR. TCRdb re-analysed the multiplex PCR reads in MiXCR, keeping a single row per CDR3 protein. The sample holds roughly 400,000 distinct CDR3 sequences, about a sixth seen once. The chain links TRBV7-3 to TRBJ2-2, with unresolved D. Sequencing used peripheral blood. The TCR comes from an adult woman with stable Graves' hyperthyroidism. CDR3 region: CASSSGPLNTGELFF. For the CDR3, the DNA is TGTGCCAGCAGCTCCGGACCTCTTAACACCGGGGAGCTGTTTTTT.